The text below deals with one T cell receptor beta chain. This entry belongs to a study of shared clonotypes between healthy human individuals. The overall study: Per-donor plates numbered three CD4 naive, three CD4 memory, two CD8 naive and one CD8 memory.

The authors' processing: As immunoSEQ supplied junction-only sequences (without quality scores), filtering differed. Assay: immunoSEQ multiplex PCR; the TCRdb copy retains only in-frame clones and omits some. Clone size and V and J calls were adopted from that table, with D and trimming inferred from the DNA. Here the sample spans roughly 2,500,000 clones, 90% to 95% being singletons. CDR1 is SGHTS, CDR2 YDEGEE, per germline. Trimming cost V 4 bases and J 8 bases, with 16 bases left between them. This CDR3 contains 13 residues. Each of the donors was a healthy adult who was HIV-negative and had not had a recent acute infection or vaccination. Donors, without exception, were Caucasian adults residing in Nashville, Tennessee.

The chain employs TRBV5-8 and TRBJ2-7; no reliable D call. This sequence was found in a man younger than 35 in good health. Some clones in this sample may be carry-over from other donors' samples. The sample was naive CD4+ T cells from PBMCs. Subset: CD45RA+ positively selected. CDR3 coding DNA: TGTGCCAGCAGCCTTGACCCTCCCAGCCAGCAGTACTTC. It is translated as CASSLDPPSQQYF.